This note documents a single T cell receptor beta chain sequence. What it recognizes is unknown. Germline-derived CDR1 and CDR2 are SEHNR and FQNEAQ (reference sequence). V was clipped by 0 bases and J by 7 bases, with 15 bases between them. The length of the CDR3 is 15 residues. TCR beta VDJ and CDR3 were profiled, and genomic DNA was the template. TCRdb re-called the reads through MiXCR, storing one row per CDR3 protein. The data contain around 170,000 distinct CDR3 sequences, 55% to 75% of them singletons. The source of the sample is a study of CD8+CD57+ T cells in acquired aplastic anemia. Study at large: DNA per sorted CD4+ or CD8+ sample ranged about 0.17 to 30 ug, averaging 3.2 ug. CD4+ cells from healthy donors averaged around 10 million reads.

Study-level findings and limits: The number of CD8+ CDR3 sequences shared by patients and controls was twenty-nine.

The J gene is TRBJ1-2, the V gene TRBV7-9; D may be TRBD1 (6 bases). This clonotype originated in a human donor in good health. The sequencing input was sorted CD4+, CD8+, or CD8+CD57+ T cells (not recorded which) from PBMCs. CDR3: CASSLAAGGGSGYTF. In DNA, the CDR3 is TGTGCCAGCAGCTTAGCGGCGGGGGGCGGCAGTGGCTACACCTTC.